This T cell receptor (beta chain) was retrieved from a study of blood T cells in healthy people across ages. Broader study findings: PBMCs that were unsorted prevented a conclusive naive versus antigen-experienced comparison.

In this sample, this clonotype turned up a few times. What it binds is not known. The authors ran a second PCR of 7 to 11 cycles using a sample-barcoded 5' primer and a J-beta primer mix. One entry per CDR3 protein, called by TCRdb with MiXCR from the 5' RACE reads. This table holds 600,000 to 900,000 distinct CDR3 sequences, 20% to 30% found once. The sample was also linked to a second study, of T cells of mothers and their children. That source reports: Each child contributed some 3 million TCR beta CDR3 reads, while each mother contributed over 9.5 million.

This TCR derives from a boy between 5 and 17 years old in good health. The source material was blood.

The CDR3 spells CASSSSGLETQYF. The CDR3 region has the DNA TGCGCCAGCAGCTCGTCGGGGCTTGAGACCCAGTACTTC. This chain connects TRBV5-1 to TRBJ2-5; D may be TRBD1 or TRBD2 (5 bases each). This CDR3 contains 13 residues. The germline V gene has CDR1 SGHRS and CDR2 YFSETQ. The germline V and J ends were trimmed by 3 bases and 5 bases, with 11 bases remaining between them.